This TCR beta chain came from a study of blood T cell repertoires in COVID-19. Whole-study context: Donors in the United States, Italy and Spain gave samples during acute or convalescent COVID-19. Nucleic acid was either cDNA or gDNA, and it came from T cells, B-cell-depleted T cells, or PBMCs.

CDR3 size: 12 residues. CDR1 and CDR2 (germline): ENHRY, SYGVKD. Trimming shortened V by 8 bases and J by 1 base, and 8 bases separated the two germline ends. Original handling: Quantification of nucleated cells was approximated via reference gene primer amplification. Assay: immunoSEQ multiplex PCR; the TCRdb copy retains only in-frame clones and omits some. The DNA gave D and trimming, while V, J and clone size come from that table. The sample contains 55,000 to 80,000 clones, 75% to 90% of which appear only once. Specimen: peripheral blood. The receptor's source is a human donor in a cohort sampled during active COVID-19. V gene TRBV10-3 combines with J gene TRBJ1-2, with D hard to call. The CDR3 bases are TGTGCCATCCATGGAGTTAACTATGGCTACACCTTC. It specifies CAIHGVNYGYTF.